This TCR beta chain is drawn from a study of a mutant IDH1 vaccine in newly diagnosed glioma. Findings of the study overall: Induction of immune responses by the vaccine occurred in more than 85% of patients.

The germline CDR1 and CDR2 sequences are MDHEN and SYDVKM. This CDR3 comprises 16 residues. V was clipped by 3 bases and J by 4 bases; unmatched bases: 7. Time point given: week 11, during vaccination. The vaccine gave 300 ug of a 20-mer mutant IDH1 peptide subcutaneously per dose. The data were produced by immunoSEQ multiplex PCR, yet TCRdb's version contains in-frame clones alone and is incomplete. The sample lists about 66,000 clones, approximately 80% occurring once. As for this clone: Its target is not known.

Sequences were derived from PBMCs, sampled from a glioma patient whose treatment included an IDH1 peptide vaccine. This TCR was recovered from a man aged 25-45 years with glioma. The chain uses TRBV28 and TRBJ2-2, with 8 bases aligning to TRBD2. In DNA form, the CDR3 reads TGTGCCAGCAGTTTCGTGCGGGGGGCGAGCACCGGGGAGCTGTTTTTT. It codes for CASSFVRGASTGELFF.